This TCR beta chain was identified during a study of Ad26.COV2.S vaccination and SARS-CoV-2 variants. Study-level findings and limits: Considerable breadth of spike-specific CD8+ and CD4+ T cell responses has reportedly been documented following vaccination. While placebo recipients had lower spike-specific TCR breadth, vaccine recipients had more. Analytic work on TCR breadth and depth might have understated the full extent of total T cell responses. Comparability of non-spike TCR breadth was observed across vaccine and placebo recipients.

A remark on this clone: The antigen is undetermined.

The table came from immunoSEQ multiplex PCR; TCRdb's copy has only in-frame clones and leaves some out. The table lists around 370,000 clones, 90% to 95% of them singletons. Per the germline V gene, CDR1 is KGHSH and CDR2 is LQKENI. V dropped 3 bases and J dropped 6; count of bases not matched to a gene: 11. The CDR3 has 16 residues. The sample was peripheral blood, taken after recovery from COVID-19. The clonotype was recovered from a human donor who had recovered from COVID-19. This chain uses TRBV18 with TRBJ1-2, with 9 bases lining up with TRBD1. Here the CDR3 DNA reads TGTGCCAGCTCACCGACCACGGGACAGGGCTTTGATGGCTACACCTTC. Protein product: CASSPTTGQGFDGYTF.